These 19 T cell receptor beta chains share one sample of origin, sequenced in a study of blood T cell repertoires in COVID-19. The method was immunoSEQ multiplex PCR; TCRdb's version includes in-frame clones alone and lacks a portion of them. The sample yields 15,000 to 20,000 clones, roughly four fifths seen once. Sequenced: peripheral blood. These receptors all come from a man older than 75 with active COVID-19.

The V gene is TRBV30, the J gene TRBJ1-6; D is ambiguous. The V end was cut by 3 bases, the J end by 0 bases, with 6 bases between. This CDR3 has 14 amino acids. Germline loops: CDR1 GTSNPN, CDR2 SVGIG (reference sequence). In DNA form, the CDR3 reads TGTGCCTGGAGGTTGAGCTCCTATAATTCACCCCTCCACTTT. Its translation is CAWRLSSYNSPLHF. Together with reference TRBV30 and TRBJ1-6, the CDR3 gives the full variable domain: SQTIHQWPATLVQPVGSPLSLECTVEGTSNPNLYWYRQAAGRGLQLLFYSVGIGQISSEVPQNLSASRPQDRQFILSSKKLLLSDSGFYLCAWRLSSYNSPLHFGNGTRLTVT.

The chain couples TRBV5-1 to TRBJ2-7; D possibly corresponds to TRBD1 (5 bases). Germline assignment: CDR1 SGHRS and CDR2 YFSETQ. The CDR3 sequence is 13 residues long. V gave up 4 bases and J gave up 6 bases, with 14 bases separating them. The CDR3: CASSQKRGSEQYF. DNA for the CDR3: TGCGCCAGCAGCCAAAAAAGGGGCTCCGAGCAGTACTTC.

This clone was detected only once. V and J are TRBV19 and TRBJ1-2; perhaps TRBD1 as D (6 bases). The CDR3 consists of 13 residues. V lost 7 bases, J lost 2 bases, and 11 bases lay in between. Germline V gene lookup returns CDR1 LNHDA and CDR2 SQIVND (reference sequence). The CDR3 region is CASTVQGNYGYTF. The CDR3 region has the DNA TGTGCCAGTACCGTACAGGGAAACTATGGCTACACCTTC.

This clone turned up a few times. This chain joins TRBV5-4 and TRBJ2-2; TRBD2 matches 15 bases. Germline V gene lookup returns CDR1 SGHNT and CDR2 YYREEE (reference sequence). CDR3 length equals 16 residues. The V segment lost 4 bases and the J segment 9 bases; nucleotides outside the gene matches: 7. The chain's CDR3 is CASSLVGTSGRRELFF. CDR3 nucleotide sequence: TGTGCCAGCAGCCTGGTGGGGACTAGCGGGAGGAGGGAGCTGTTTTTT.

This chain's CDR3 is CAISDWDRGYIEQYF. CDR3 DNA: TGTGCCATCAGTGATTGGGACAGGGGGTACATCGAGCAGTACTTC. This sequence joins TRBV10-3 and TRBJ2-7; 11 bases match TRBD1. V shed 3 bases, J shed 6 bases, and the junction held 7 bases outside the gene matches. The CDR3 sequence is 15 residues long. Germline V gene lookup returns CDR1 ENHRY and CDR2 SYGVKD.

This chain links TRBV7-2 with TRBJ2-1; 7 nucleotides agree with TRBD1. Trimming removed 3 bases from V and 0 bases from J; junction bases left unmatched: 8. Germline CDR1 and CDR2: SGHTA and FQGNSA. This CDR3 contains 17 residues. The DNA for the CDR3 is TGTGCCAGCAGCTTGTACAGGGGCCGCAGCTCCTACAATGAGCAGTTCTTC. It specifies CASSLYRGRSSYNEQFF. Using reference TRBV7-2 and TRBJ2-1 for the parts outside the CDR3, the full variable domain is GAGVSQSPSNKVTEKGKDVELRCDPISGHTALYWYRQSLGQGLEFLIYFQGNSAPDKSGLPSDRFSAERTGGSVSTLTIQRTQQEDSAVYLCASSLYRGRSSYNEQFFGPGTRLTVL.

This clone was recorded once. This chain uses TRBV10-3 with TRBJ2-7; tentative D call: TRBD2 (6 bases). This CDR3 spans 14 amino acids. The germline CDR1 and CDR2 sequences are ENHRY and SYGVKD. V shed 4 bases and J shed 1 base, with 11 bases lying between them. CDR3 loop: CAISATRESYEQYF. CDR3 bases: TGTGCCATCAGTGCGACTAGGGAGTCCTACGAGCAGTACTTC.

The V call is TRBV5-1, the J call TRBJ2-2; 9 nucleotides align to TRBD1. Germline V gene sequence: CDR1 SGHRS, CDR2 YFSETQ. The CDR3 contains 19 residues. V lost 0 bases and J lost 0; bases outside the gene matches: 9. CDR3 DNA sequence: TGCGCCAGCAGCTTGGTCCGACAGGGGGGATTTTCGAACACCGGGGAGCTGTTTTTT. Its protein product is CASSLVRQGGFSNTGELFF.

This chain uses TRBV2 with TRBJ2-7; unclear D gene. Per germline, CDR1 SNHLY and CDR2 FYNNEI. V lost 7 bases and J lost 2, with 12 bases in between. There are 13 residues in the CDR3. Here the CDR3 reads CASTPQWPYEQYF. CDR3 bases: TGTGCCAGCACACCACAGTGGCCCTACGAGCAGTACTTC.

The chain employs TRBV25-1 and TRBJ2-7; possible D gene TRBD2, 6 bases. Between the trimmed V and J ends, which lost 4 bases and 3 bases, there was a span of 19 bases. Germline V gene sequence: CDR1 MGHDK, CDR2 SYGVNS. The CDR3 is 16 residues long. The CDR3 loop reads CASSGPPGTGIYEQYF. CDR3 in DNA: TGTGCCAGCAGTGGTCCTCCGGGGACTGGCATCTACGAGCAGTACTTC.

The chain uses TRBV19 and TRBJ2-5, with 8 bases aligning to TRBD2. This CDR3 is 13 amino acids long. The ends lost 6 bases at V and 5 bases at J; junction bases unmatched: 5. The germline CDR1 and CDR2 sequences are LNHDA and SQIVND (reference sequence). In DNA, the CDR3 is TGTGCCAGTAGCGGGGGGGGACGGGAGACCCAGTACTTC. Protein: CASSGGGRETQYF.

There are a few counts of this clone. The chain recombines TRBV4-3 with TRBJ2-2, with 11 bases that match TRBD2. The germline gives CDR1 LGHNA, CDR2 YSLEER. V gave up 2 bases and J gave up 8 bases; unmatched junction bases: 7. The CDR3 spans 16 residues. For the CDR3, the DNA is TGCGCCAGCAGCCAAATTACTAGCGGGAGCCGGGGGGAGCTGTTTTTT. Amino acid sequence: CASSQITSGSRGELFF.

The V gene is TRBV27, the J gene TRBJ2-3, with 14 bases lining up with TRBD2. J lost 5 bases, V lost 5 bases, and 3 bases had no gene match. Germline V gene lookup returns CDR1 MNHEY and CDR2 SMNVEV (reference sequence). This CDR3 spans 15 amino acids. CDR3 sequence: CASSLGLAGGDTQYF. In DNA form, the CDR3 reads TGTGCCAGCAGTCTCGGACTAGCGGGAGGAGATACGCAGTATTTT.

A few counts support this clone. This chain uses TRBV4-2 with TRBJ2-3; 9 nucleotides align to TRBD2. The germline CDR1 and CDR2 sequences are LGHNA and YNFKEQ. With V trimmed by 4 bases and J by 0 bases, 14 bases remained unmatched. CDR3 length: 19 residues. The CDR3 region has the DNA TGTGCCAGCAGCCTTCAAACCGCGGGAGGGTCGATAAGCACAGATACGCAGTATTTT. Protein: CASSLQTAGGSISTDTQYF.

The chain links TRBV18 to TRBJ2-3, with no clear D. Trimming removed 5 bases at V and 0 bases at J, with 18 bases between. Looked up from germline, CDR1 is KGHSH and CDR2 is LQKENI. This CDR3 has 17 amino acids. As DNA, the CDR3 is TGTGCCAGCTCAACCCGCTCTGCGGAGACTAGCACAGATACGCAGTATTTT. Amino acids: CASSTRSAETSTDTQYF.

The V and J genes are TRBV9 and TRBJ1-1; D is perhaps TRBD1 (5 bases). The V and J ends lost 0 bases and 5 bases respectively, with 8 bases between them. Germline loops: CDR1 SGDLS, CDR2 YYNGEE. This CDR3 is 13 amino acids long. CDR3 nucleotide sequence: TGTGCCAGCAGCGTAGGCGGGACGACTGAAGCTTTCTTT. Translating gives CASSVGGTTEAFF. Full variable domain (missing parts from reference TRBV9 and TRBJ1-1): DSGVTQTPKHLITATGQRVTLRCSPRSGDLSVYWYQQSLDQGLQFLIQYYNGEERAKGNILERFSAQQFPDLHSELNLSSLELGDSALYFCASSVGGTTEAFFGQGTRLTVV.

This chain connects TRBV27 to TRBJ2-1; D may be TRBD2 (6 bases). This CDR3 is built from 17 residues. CDR1 and CDR2 (germline): MNHEY, SMNVEV (reference sequence). Deletions cut 1 base from V and 3 bases from J, with 16 bases between. The CDR3 sequence: CASSLYGRSGDYNEQFF. The CDR3 DNA follows: TGTGCCAGCAGTTTATACGGGAGAAGTGGGGACTACAATGAGCAGTTCTTC.

This clone appeared a single time. The chain joins TRBV4-1 to TRBJ2-7; D gene uncertain. Germline V gene sequence: CDR1 MGHRA, CDR2 YSYEKL. V was trimmed by 0 bases and J by 7 bases, leaving 10 bases between them. The CDR3 has 13 residues. As DNA, the CDR3 is TGCGCCAGCAGCCAAGATCCCCCTCGTGAGCAGTACTTC. Translating it yields CASSQDPPREQYF.

In its sample, this clone was seen a few times. The rearrangement uses TRBV7-9 and TRBJ1-6; the D gene is possibly TRBD1 (6 bases). Germline loops: CDR1 SEHNR, CDR2 FQNEAQ (reference sequence). V gave up 5 bases and J gave up 8 bases, with 16 bases separating them. CDR3 length: 15 residues. CDR3 nucleotide sequence: TGTGCCAGCAGCCCCGGGGGGCTTAGGGATTCACCCCTCCACTTT. This codes for CASSPGGLRDSPLHF.